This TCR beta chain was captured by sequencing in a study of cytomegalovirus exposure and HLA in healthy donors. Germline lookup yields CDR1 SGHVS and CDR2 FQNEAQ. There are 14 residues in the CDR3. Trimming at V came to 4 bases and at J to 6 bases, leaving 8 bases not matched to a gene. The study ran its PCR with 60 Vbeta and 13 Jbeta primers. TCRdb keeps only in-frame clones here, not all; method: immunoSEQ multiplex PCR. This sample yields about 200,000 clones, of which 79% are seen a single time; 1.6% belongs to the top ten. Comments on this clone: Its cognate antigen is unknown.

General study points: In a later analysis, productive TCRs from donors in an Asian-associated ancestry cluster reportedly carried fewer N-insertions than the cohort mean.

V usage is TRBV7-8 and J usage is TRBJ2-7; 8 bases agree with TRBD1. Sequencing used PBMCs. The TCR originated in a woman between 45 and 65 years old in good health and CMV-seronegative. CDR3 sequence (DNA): TGTGCCAGCAGCTCAGACAGGGGCCCCTTCGAGCAGTACTTC. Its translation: CASSSDRGPFEQYF.